This T cell receptor beta chain was recorded in a study of persistence of HIV-infected CD4 T cells. An overlapping HIV-1 Gag peptide pool stimulated these cells at roughly 1 ug/peptide/mL. Memory cells lacking CD40L and CD69 with high CD45RO were sorted. Germline V CDR1 and CDR2: SEHNR, FQNEAQ (reference sequence). Deletions cut 2 bases from V and 3 bases from J, with 7 bases between. The CDR3 loop spans 13 amino acids. Sequencing used immunoSEQ version 4 in survey mode. Sequenced by immunoSEQ multiplex PCR; TCRdb stores in-frame clones only, minus some. The sample yields just over 40,000 clones, approximately 78% seen once. On this clone itself: Antigen specificity is unknown.

Material: CD4+ T cells sorted from PBMCs after approximately 19-hour stimulation, obtained from a patient who received antiretroviral therapy. This chain links TRBV7-9 with TRBJ2-5; D uncertain. This receptor was identified in an adult man with HIV who was CMV-seropositive. CDR3 nucleotides: TGTGCCAGCAGCTTACCGGTTGAAGAGACCCAGTACTTC. Translated, it gives CASSLPVEETQYF.